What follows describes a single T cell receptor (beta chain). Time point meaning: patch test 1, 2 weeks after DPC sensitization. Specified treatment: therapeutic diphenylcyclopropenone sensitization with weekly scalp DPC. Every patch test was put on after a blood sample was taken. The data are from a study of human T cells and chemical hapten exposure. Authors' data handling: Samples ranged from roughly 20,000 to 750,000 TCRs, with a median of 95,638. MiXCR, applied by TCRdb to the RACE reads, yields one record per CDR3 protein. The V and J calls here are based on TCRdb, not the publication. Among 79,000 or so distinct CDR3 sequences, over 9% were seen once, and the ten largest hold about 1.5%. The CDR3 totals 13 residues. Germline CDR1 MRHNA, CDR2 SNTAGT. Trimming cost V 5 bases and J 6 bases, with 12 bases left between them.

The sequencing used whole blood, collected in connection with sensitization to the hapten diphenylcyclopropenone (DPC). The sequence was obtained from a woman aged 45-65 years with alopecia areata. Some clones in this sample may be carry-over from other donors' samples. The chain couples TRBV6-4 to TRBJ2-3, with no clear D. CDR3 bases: TGTGCCAGCAGTTTTTCGGCCCGCGATACGCAGTATTTT. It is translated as CASSFSARDTQYF.